This T cell receptor beta chain was recorded in a study of blood T cell repertoires in COVID-19. Study as a whole: Donors in the United States, Italy and Spain gave samples during acute or convalescent COVID-19. T cells, B-cell-depleted T cells, or PBMCs supplied cDNA or gDNA.

Deletions cut 5 bases from V and 6 bases from J, with 17 bases between. Per germline, CDR1 LGHDT and CDR2 YNNKEL (reference sequence). The CDR3 consists of 14 residues. In the study's own analysis: Amplification of reference gene primers was used by the study to estimate nucleated cell counts. Only in-frame clones appear in the TCRdb table, and some are missing; sequencing was by immunoSEQ multiplex PCR. V and J calls and clone size are copied from that table; D and trimming were computed from the DNA. The table has over 90,000 clones, around 81% seen once. Seattle patients were enrolled during active infection and followed longitudinally.

The chain is built from TRBV3-1 (or the pseudogene TRBV3-2) and TRBJ2-7; possible D gene TRBD1, 5 bases. The sample comprised peripheral blood. This sequence was found in an elderly man with COVID-19, enrolled during active disease. CDR3 sequence: CASSCFSGFCEQYF. CDR3 nucleotide sequence: TGTGCCAGCAGCTGTTTCTCAGGGTTCTGCGAGCAGTACTTC.